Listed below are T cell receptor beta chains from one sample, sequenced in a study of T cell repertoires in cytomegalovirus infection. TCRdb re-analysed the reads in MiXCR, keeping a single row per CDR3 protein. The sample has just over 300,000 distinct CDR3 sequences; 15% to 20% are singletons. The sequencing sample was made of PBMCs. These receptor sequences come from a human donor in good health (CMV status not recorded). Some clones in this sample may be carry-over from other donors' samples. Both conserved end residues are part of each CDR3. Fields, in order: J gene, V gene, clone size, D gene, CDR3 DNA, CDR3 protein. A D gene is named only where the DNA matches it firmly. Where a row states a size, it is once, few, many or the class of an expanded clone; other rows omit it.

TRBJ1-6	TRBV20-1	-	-	TGCAGTGCTAGGGGCTCGAGGGGATACCCTAATTCACCCCTCCACTTT	CSARGSRGYPNSPLHF
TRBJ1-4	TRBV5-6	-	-	TGTGCCAGCAGCTTGGAATCCGTTGGGGGGAGCCGTGAGAAACTGTTTTTT	CASSLESVGGSREKLFF
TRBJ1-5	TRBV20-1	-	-	TGCAGTGCCCGGGACTCCTACAATCAGCCCCAGCATTTT	CSARDSYNQPQHF
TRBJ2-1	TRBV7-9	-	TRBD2	TGTGCCAGCAGCCCAAGACTAGCGGGGGAACGGAATGAGCAGTTCTTC	CASSPRLAGERNEQFF
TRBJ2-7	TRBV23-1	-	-	TGCGCCAGCAGTCAATCTGGCGACTACGAGCAGTACTTC	CASSQSGDYEQYF
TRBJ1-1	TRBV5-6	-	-	TGTGCCAGCAGCTTACAGGGATGGGTGAACACTGAAGCTTTCTTT	CASSLQGWVNTEAFF
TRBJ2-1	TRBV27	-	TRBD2	TGTGCCAGCCTCAGAACTAGCGGGGGGGTTAATGAGCAGTTCTTC	CASLRTSGGVNEQFF
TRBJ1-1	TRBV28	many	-	TGTGCCAGCAGTTCGGGACCCCCGCTTAGGGGGACTGAAGCTTTCTTT	CASSSGPPLRGTEAFF
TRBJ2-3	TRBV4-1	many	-	TGCGCCAGCAGCCTTATTGGACGCCAAAGAACAGATACGCAGTATTTT	CASSLIGRQRTDTQYF
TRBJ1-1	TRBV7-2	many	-	TGTGCCAGCAGCTCCGTTGCGGCAGGGGATCTATGGGCCACTGAAGCTTTCTTT	CASSSVAAGDLWATEAFF
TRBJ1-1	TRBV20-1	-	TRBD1	TGCAGTGCTAGAGATCCTCGACAGGGGGTGAACACTGAAGCTTTCTTT	CSARDPRQGVNTEAFF
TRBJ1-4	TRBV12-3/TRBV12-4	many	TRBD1	TGTGCCAGCAGACCGGGACAGAGTAATGAAAAACTGTTTTTT	CASRPGQSNEKLFF
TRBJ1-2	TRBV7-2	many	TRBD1	TGTGCCAGCAGCCCATCGACAGGGGAACACTATGGCTACACCTTC	CASSPSTGEHYGYTF
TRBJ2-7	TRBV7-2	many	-	TGTGCCAGCAGCTTAGCAGGAGGGGGCGGTTACGAGCAGTACTTC	CASSLAGGGGYEQYF
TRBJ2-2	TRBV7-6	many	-	TGTGCCAGCACCCTCCAGACCCTAAACACCGGGGAGCTGTTTTTT	CASTLQTLNTGELFF
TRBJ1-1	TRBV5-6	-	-	TGTGCCAGCAGCTTGATGGTTCGGATTGAAGCTTTCTTT	CASSLMVRIEAFF
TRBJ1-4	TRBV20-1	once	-	TGCAGTGCTAGCCGCGGGGTGGATGAAAAACTGTTTTTT	CSASRGVDEKLFF
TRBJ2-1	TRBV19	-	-	TGTGCCAGTAGTTGGGACGGAGTCTACAATGAGCAGTTCTTC	CASSWDGVYNEQFF